A selection of T cell receptor beta chains follows, all from one sample in a study of T cell responses to AZD1222 COVID-19 vaccine. This table comes from immunoSEQ multiplex PCR, and its TCRdb copy is limited to in-frame clones, with some not included. Of some 150,000 clones in the sample, just over 90% are singletons; the top ten hold 4.4%. Source: peripheral blood, taken on day 0 of MenACWY control vaccination. The origin of the receptors is an adult in good health. Each CDR3 is given with its conserved first and last residue. D genes are given only for firm matches. Only some rows state a clone size, as once, few, many or a class for expanded clones.

clone_size j_call d_call v_call cdr3_aa cdr3_nt
NA TRBJ2-3 NA TRBV4-1 CASSPLTSTDTQYF TGCGCCAGCAGCCCCCTTACGTCTACAGATACGCAGTATTTT
NA TRBJ1-4 NA TRBV30 CAWSLSDEKLFF TGTGCCTGGAGTTTGAGCGACGAAAAACTGTTTTTT
NA TRBJ1-1 NA TRBV2 CASSDSTVNTEAFF TGTGCCAGCAGTGACTCCACAGTGAACACTGAAGCTTTCTTT
NA TRBJ2-3 NA TRBV7-2 CASSLFVANTQYF TGTGCCAGCAGCTTGTTTGTAGCAAATACGCAGTATTTT
NA TRBJ2-7 TRBD1 TRBV18 CASSPVGQGYKGQYF TGTGCCAGCTCACCAGTGGGACAGGGTTATAAAGGGCAGTACTTC
NA TRBJ2-1 TRBD2 TRBV10-1 CASSESRAGGEQFF TGCGCCAGCAGTGAGTCGAGAGCGGGAGGTGAGCAGTTCTTC
NA TRBJ2-7 NA TRBV28 CASTGLPYEQYF TGTGCCAGCACAGGGCTGCCCTACGAGCAGTACTTC
NA TRBJ2-2 NA TRBV24-1 CATSGYSGAVNTGELFF TGTGCCACCAGTGGTTATAGCGGAGCAGTGAACACCGGGGAGCTGTTTTTT
NA TRBJ1-3 NA TRBV3-1/TRBV3-2 CASSQQTPNHSGNTIYF TGTGCCAGCAGCCAACAGACCCCGAATCACTCTGGAAACACCATATATTTT
NA TRBJ1-6 NA TRBV16 CASSQFYSTGGSPLHF TGTGCCAGCAGCCAATTCTATTCGACGGGTGGTTCACCCCTCCACTTT
NA TRBJ2-5 NA TRBV2 CASSAEEVSEETQYF TGTGCCAGCAGCGCAGAGGAAGTCTCGGAGGAGACCCAGTACTTC
NA TRBJ2-3 TRBD1 TRBV7-2 CASSMRQGLDTQYF TGTGCCAGCAGCATGAGACAGGGCTTGGATACGCAGTATTTT
NA TRBJ2-7 NA TRBV19 CASAGARPGPYEQYF TGTGCCAGTGCAGGGGCCCGGCCGGGCCCCTACGAGCAGTACTTC
NA TRBJ1-1 TRBD1 TRBV2 CASTKTQGGLNTEAFF TGTGCCAGCACCAAGACACAGGGGGGACTAAACACTGAAGCTTTCTTT
NA TRBJ2-3 NA TRBV11-3 CASSLDSASTDTQYF TGTGCCAGCAGCTTAGATTCGGCGAGCACAGATACGCAGTATTTT
medium-sized TRBJ2-2 TRBD1 TRBV24-1 CATSELDRDAGELFF TGTGCCACCAGTGAACTGGACAGGGATGCAGGGGAGCTGTTTTTT
NA TRBJ2-3 NA TRBV19 CASSIRPGVDTQYF TGTGCCAGTAGTATACGGCCAGGGGTGGATACGCAGTATTTT
NA TRBJ1-1 TRBD1 TRBV29-1 CSAGTGGGWTEAFF TGCAGCGCCGGGACAGGGGGGGGATGGACTGAAGCTTTCTTT
once TRBJ2-7 NA TRBV12-5 CASGRDSGEQYF TGTGCTAGTGGCCGAGATAGCGGCGAGCAGTACTTC
once TRBJ1-5 TRBD1 TRBV4-2 CASSQDGEQGVNQPQHF TGTGCCAGCAGCCAAGATGGAGAACAGGGGGTAAATCAGCCCCAGCATTTT
NA TRBJ2-3 NA TRBV27 CASSLSADLRTDTQYF TGTGCCAGCAGTTTATCAGCGGATCTTCGCACAGATACGCAGTATTTT
NA TRBJ2-7 TRBD1 TRBV6-5 CASSQGQGRFVSYF TGTGCCAGCAGTCAGGGACAGGGGCGTTTTGTGTCGTACTTC
NA TRBJ2-2 TRBD1 TRBV6-5 CASSYAGTGSTGELFF TGTGCCAGCAGTTACGCCGGGACAGGCAGCACCGGGGAGCTGTTTTTT
NA TRBJ2-4 NA TRBV4-3 CASSQEGARTPAKNIQYF TGCGCCAGCAGCCAAGAAGGGGCAAGGACTCCAGCCAAAAACATTCAGTACTTC
once TRBJ1-1 NA TRBV5-1 CASSGGTSEAFF TGCGCCAGTTCGGGGGGAACGTCTGAAGCTTTCTTT
NA TRBJ2-7 NA TRBV7-6 CASSLTTAPYEQYF TGTGCCAGCAGCTTAACCACAGCCCCCTACGAGCAGTACTTC
NA TRBJ2-5 NA TRBV15 CATSAEYQGTEETQYF TGTGCCACCAGCGCAGAGTATCAAGGGACCGAAGAGACCCAGTACTTC
NA TRBJ1-5 NA TRBV28 CASEQLNQPQHF TGTGCCAGCGAACAATTGAACCAGCCCCAGCATTTT
NA TRBJ2-5 TRBD2 TRBV19 CASSIDGAGGRKTQYF TGTGCCAGTAGTATAGATGGGGCGGGAGGGAGGAAGACCCAGTACTTC
once TRBJ2-1 TRBD2 TRBV6-2/TRBV6-3 CASSPQAGGPTSSYNEQFF TGTGCCAGCAGCCCTCAAGCGGGAGGGCCTACCTCATCCTACAATGAGCAGTTCTTC
NA TRBJ1-2 TRBD1 TRBV30 CAWSQQGIYGYTF TGTGCCTGGAGCCAACAGGGGATCTATGGCTACACCTTC
NA TRBJ2-1 NA TRBV4-1 CASSQDPVPGAYNEQFF TGCGCCAGCAGCCAAGATCCCGTTCCGGGGGCCTACAATGAGCAGTTCTTC
NA TRBJ1-1 NA TRBV19 CASSITPNTEAFF TGTGCCAGTAGCATTACACCGAACACTGAAGCTTTCTTT
once TRBJ1-1 NA TRBV12-2 CASRFQGSEAFF TGTGCAAGTCGCTTTCAGGGATCAGAAGCTTTCTTT
NA TRBJ2-1 TRBD2 TRBV28 CASVPSGIRWSRSNEQFF TGTGCCAGCGTCCCTAGCGGGATCCGTTGGTCAAGAAGCAATGAGCAGTTCTTC
few TRBJ1-1 NA TRBV7-9 CASSFWGAAEAFF TGTGCCAGCAGCTTTTGGGGGGCGGCTGAAGCTTTCTTT
NA TRBJ2-7 NA TRBV6-5 CASRRAVQGIAEQYF TGTGCCAGCAGGAGGGCGGTACAGGGAATCGCCGAGCAGTACTTC
NA TRBJ2-7 TRBD2 TRBV7-6 CASRETSGTAGEQYF TGTGCCAGCCGGGAGACTAGCGGGACGGCGGGGGAGCAGTACTTC
NA TRBJ2-5 NA TRBV30 CAWSVLGRETQYF TGTGCCTGGAGTGTACTTGGGAGAGAGACCCAGTACTTC
NA TRBJ1-4 NA TRBV10-3 CAISEKGRDEKLFF TGTGCCATCAGTGAGAAGGGGAGGGATGAAAAACTGTTTTTT
NA TRBJ1-1 NA TRBV11-3 CASSLVWNTEAFF TGTGCCAGCAGCTTAGTCTGGAACACTGAAGCTTTCTTT
NA TRBJ1-1 NA TRBV2 CASRSPNTEAFF TGTGCCAGTAGGTCCCCCAACACTGAAGCTTTCTTT
once TRBJ2-7 TRBD1 TRBV19 CASSTWDRVYEQYF TGTGCCAGTAGTACTTGGGACAGGGTTTACGAGCAGTACTTC
NA TRBJ1-6 TRBD1 TRBV10-3 CAISFGDRGTPLHF TGTGCCATCAGCTTCGGGGACAGAGGTACACCCCTCCACTTT
NA TRBJ1-1 NA TRBV2 CASSEGWPEAFF TGTGCCAGCAGTGAAGGTTGGCCTGAAGCTTTCTTT
NA TRBJ2-3 TRBD2 TRBV20-1 CSASRSGRATFRSDTQYF TGCAGTGCTAGTAGGAGCGGGAGGGCCACTTTTCGTTCGGATACGCAGTATTTT
few TRBJ2-5 TRBD2 TRBV2 CASSEDGPARPGLAGTETQYF TGTGCCAGCAGTGAAGACGGTCCCGCCCGCCCGGGACTAGCGGGAACAGAGACCCAGTACTTC
once TRBJ1-1 NA TRBV4-3 CASSQDPDRNTEAFF TGCGCCAGCAGCCAAGATCCGGATCGGAACACTGAAGCTTTCTTT
NA TRBJ1-2 NA TRBV12-3/TRBV12-4 CASSFWASAGYTF TGTGCCAGCAGTTTCTGGGCCAGCGCTGGCTACACCTTC